A single sample gave rise to the 25 T cell receptor beta chains below, sequenced in a study of long-term antiretroviral therapy in people with HIV. Survey level was the resolution at which the v3.0 immunoSEQ assay ran. The repertoire was sequenced with immunoSEQ multiplex PCR; TCRdb's copy has only in-frame clones and lacks some. The profile shows 38,000 or so clones, approximately 94% of them singletons. This specimen consisted of unsorted PBMCs, obtained roughly 9.4 years after starting antiretroviral therapy. The receptors were gathered from a man aged 30-40 years with HIV.

This clone has a single count. This rearrangement joins TRBV6-1 to TRBJ2-3; weak D call: TRBD2 (7 bases). V dropped 10 bases and J dropped 4 bases, with 18 bases sitting between them. The CDR3 sequence is 14 residues long. The V gene's germline CDR1 is MNHNS and CDR2 SASEGT. The CDR3 nucleotides are TGTGCCACCGAAGGGGGGGCGGGTTCAGATACGCAGTATTTT. This gives the protein CATEGGAGSDTQYF.

In its sample, this clone was seen once. V is TRBV6-1 and J is TRBJ2-7, with TRBD1 as a possible D gene (6 bases). V was cut by 3 bases and J by 2 bases, with 17 bases left in between. The CDR3 has 16 amino acids. CDR1 and CDR2 (germline): MNHNS, SASEGT. The CDR3 spells CASSEIPGQGPYEQYV. The CDR3 nucleotides read TGTGCCAGCAGTGAGATTCCGGGGCAGGGGCCCTACGAGCAGTACGTC.

The chain recombines TRBV6-6 with TRBJ1-2, with 9 bases that match TRBD1. V dropped 5 bases and J dropped 1; count of bases not matched to a gene: 5. There are 15 residues in the CDR3. Looked up from germline, CDR1 is MNHNY and CDR2 is SVGAGI (reference sequence). The CDR3 region is CASSPDRGFNYGYTF. For the CDR3, the DNA is TGTGCCAGCAGTCCGGACAGGGGATTTAACTATGGCTACACCTTC.

The V gene is TRBV10-3, the J gene TRBJ2-5; D may be TRBD1 or TRBD2 (5 bases each). The V gene's germline CDR1 is ENHRY and CDR2 SYGVKD. V gave up 0 bases and J gave up 4 bases, with 12 bases separating them. The CDR3 loop spans 15 amino acids. This CDR3 is CAISESNGDRETQYF. The CDR3 region has the DNA TGTGCCATCAGTGAGTCGAACGGGGACCGAGAGACCCAGTACTTC.

The chain has TRBV6-5 and TRBJ2-5; TRBD2 is a possible D gene (6 bases). With 6 bases removed from V and 7 bases from J, the gap between germline ends came to 21 bases. Germline V lookup: CDR1 MNHEY, CDR2 SVGAGI. This CDR3 contains 15 residues. In DNA form, the CDR3 reads TGTGCCAGCAGAACCCAGGAGCGGGTAGGATGGACCCAGTACTTC. Its translation: CASRTQERVGWTQYF.

V usage is TRBV19 and J usage is TRBJ2-1, with 8 bases matching TRBD2. Germline CDR1 LNHDA, CDR2 SQIVND (reference sequence). With V trimmed by 3 bases and J by 8 bases, 15 bases remained unmatched. This CDR3 has 17 amino acids. In DNA form, the CDR3 reads TGTGCCAGTAGTATGGGCGGGGGGTGGCCCGAGGGGGATGAGCAGTTCTTC. Protein sequence: CASSMGGGWPEGDEQFF. Full variable domain (outside the CDR3, taken from reference TRBV19 and TRBJ2-1): DGGITQSPKYLFRKEGQNVTLSCEQNLNHDAMYWYRQDPGQGLRLIYYSQIVNDFQKGDIAEGYSVSREKKESFPLTVTSAQKNPTAFYLCASSMGGGWPEGDEQFFGPGTRLTVL.

The CDR3 loop is CASKRGDSLNTEAFF. CDR3 in DNA: TGTGCCAGTAAAAGGGGTGATTCCCTCAACACTGAAGCTTTCTTT. The rearrangement uses TRBV19 and TRBJ1-1, with TRBD1 as a possible D gene (5 bases). This CDR3 has 15 amino acids. CDR1 is LNHDA, CDR2 SQIVND, per germline (reference sequence). V shed 7 bases and J shed 2 bases, with 17 bases lying between them.

This chain joins TRBV6-1 and TRBJ2-3; 11 bases are a match to TRBD2. This CDR3 region has 15 residues. Germline assignment: CDR1 MNHNS and CDR2 SASEGT. After removal of 5 bases from V and 5 bases from J, the junction contained 6 bases not matched to a gene. CDR3 protein: CASSSTSGGIDTQYF. The CDR3 DNA follows: TGTGCCAGCAGTTCCACTAGCGGGGGAATAGATACGCAGTATTTT.

This clone showed up just a few times. This sequence joins TRBV2 and TRBJ2-7, with TRBD1 as a possible D gene (6 bases). Trimming removed 4 bases from V and 9 bases from J, with 13 bases in between. This CDR3 is built from 12 residues. The germline V gene encodes CDR1 SNHLY and CDR2 FYNNEI. The DNA for the CDR3 is TGTGCCAGCAGTGTGATGGGGGCAGGGCAGTACTTC. Amino acids: CASSVMGAGQYF.

The rearrangement links TRBV28 to TRBJ1-1; the D gene is possibly TRBD1 (5 bases). The CDR3 length is 17 residues. Germline loops: CDR1 MDHEN, CDR2 SYDVKM. V lost 7 bases to trimming and J lost 5 bases, with 26 bases between them. CDR3: CASNPYLGEGTGTEAFF. In DNA form, the CDR3 reads TGTGCCAGCAACCCTTATCTGGGGGAGGGGACCGGGACTGAAGCTTTCTTT.

V gene TRBV2 combines with J gene TRBJ1-4; D is uncertain. Germline V CDR1 and CDR2: SNHLY, FYNNEI. This CDR3 contains 13 residues. Trimming stripped 3 bases from V and 6 bases from J, with 8 bases between. The CDR3 region has the DNA TGTGCCAGCAGTGATAATAGGGATGAAAAACTGTTTTTT. It yields the protein CASSDNRDEKLFF. Supplemented by reference TRBV2 and TRBJ1-4, the full variable domain reads EPEVTQTPSHQVTQMGQEVILRCVPISNHLYFYWYRQILGQKVEFLVSFYNNEISEKSEIFDDQFSVERPDGSNFTLKIRSTKLEDSAMYFCASSDNRDEKLFFGSGTQLSVL.

V is TRBV6-1 and J is TRBJ2-7; TRBD1 aligns across 10 bases. The CDR3 totals 14 residues. CDR1 is MNHNS and CDR2 is SASEGT in the germline V gene. The ends lost 6 bases at V and 1 base at J; junction bases unmatched: 3. The CDR3 loop reads CASRRTGGSYEQYV. Written as DNA, the CDR3 is TGTGCCAGCAGACGGACAGGGGGTTCCTACGAGCAGTACGTC.

This clone occurred once. The chain has TRBV5-4 and TRBJ1-2, with TRBD1 matching 8 bases. In germline, CDR1 is SGHNT, CDR2 YYREEE (reference sequence). After removal of 2 bases from V and 5 bases from J, the junction contained 5 bases not matched to a gene. CDR3 length equals 14 residues. As DNA, the CDR3 is TGTGCCAGCAGCTTATTGACAGGGGAATATGGCTACACCTTC. It encodes CASSLLTGEYGYTF.

The rearrangement joins TRBV28 to TRBJ1-5; D unresolved. Germline V gives CDR1 MDHEN, CDR2 SYDVKM. Trimming pared 3 bases from V and 6 bases from J, leaving 12 bases between. The CDR3 runs 14 residues. This CDR3 reads CASSLGGGSQPQHF. CDR3 nucleotide sequence: TGTGCCAGCAGTTTGGGAGGCGGGAGTCAGCCCCAGCATTTT.

V is TRBV11-2 and J is TRBJ1-1; D not certain. The V end lost 1 base, the J end lost 13 bases, and 13 bases lay between the germline ends. The CDR3 runs 12 residues. Germline CDR1 reads SGHAT; CDR2 reads FQNNGV. The CDR3 sequence: CASSLVTGVGFF. CDR3 coding DNA: TGTGCCAGCAGCTTAGTAACTGGGGTCGGTTTCTTT. Variable domain in full (rest from reference TRBV11-2 and TRBJ1-1): EAGVAQSPRYKIIEKRQSVAFWCNPISGHATLYWYQQILGQGPKLLIQFQNNGVVDDSQLPKDRFSAERLKGVDSTLKIQPAKLEDSAVYLCASSLVTGVGFFGQGTRLTVV.

This clone was detected only once. The rearrangement joins TRBV28 to TRBJ1-4; D is unresolved. This CDR3 contains 17 residues. CDR1 and CDR2 from the germline V gene are MDHEN and SYDVKM. Trimming removed 5 bases from V and 7 bases from J, with 23 bases in between. The CDR3 DNA sequence: TGTGCCAGCAGTGATCTTTCCCGGCGGCCCGGAGGTGAAAAACTGTTTTTT. Protein sequence: CASSDLSRRPGGEKLFF.

This clone was seen a single time. V is TRBV29-1 and J is TRBJ2-1, with D perhaps given as TRBD1 or TRBD2 (6 bases each). The CDR3 loop spans 14 amino acids. The V gene lost 4 bases and the J gene lost 0 bases, with 10 bases spanning the gap. The V gene's germline CDR1 is SQVTM and CDR2 ANQGSEA. The CDR3 DNA is TGCAGCGTTGCGGGGGCTAGCTCCTACAATGAGCAGTTCTTC. Translation: CSVAGASSYNEQFF.

This chain links TRBV7-9 with TRBJ1-3; 8 bases line up with TRBD1. The germline V gene has CDR1 SEHNR and CDR2 FQNEAQ (reference sequence). The trim removed 4 bases at V and 0 bases at J, leaving 5 bases unmatched. CDR3 length equals 16 residues. CDR3 DNA: TGTGCCAGCAGCTCAGACAGGGGACGCTCTGGAAACACCATATATTTT. Translating gives CASSSDRGRSGNTIYF.

V is TRBV30 and J is TRBJ1-5; D is undetermined. This CDR3 has 15 amino acids. Germline lookup yields CDR1 GTSNPN and CDR2 SVGIG (reference sequence). V dropped 7 bases and J dropped 0 bases, with 16 bases sitting between them. The CDR3 nucleotides are TGTGCCTCCCCCTGGAGGTACGATAGCAATCAGCCCCAGCATTTT. Amino acids: CASPWRYDSNQPQHF.

The chain carries TRBV5-1 and TRBJ1-2; D may be TRBD1 (6 bases). The germline V gene has CDR1 SGHRS and CDR2 YFSETQ. V was trimmed by 4 bases and J by 9 bases, leaving 25 bases between them. The CDR3 is 16 amino acids. The CDR3 loop is CASSPNVGGRLVRYTF. As DNA, the CDR3 is TGCGCCAGCAGCCCAAACGTCGGGGGCCGTCTAGTTCGCTACACCTTC.

The chain recombines TRBV4-2 with TRBJ1-2; weak D call: TRBD1 (5 bases). The germline CDR1 and CDR2 sequences are LGHNA and YNFKEQ. The CDR3 covers 12 residues. Deletions cut 3 bases from V and 4 bases from J, with 6 bases between. The CDR3: CASSQGTYGYTF. The CDR3 bases are TGTGCCAGCAGCCAGGGGACCTATGGCTACACCTTC.

The chain links TRBV27 to TRBJ1-6; D might be TRBD1 (5 bases). This CDR3 has 15 amino acids. In germline, CDR1 is MNHEY, CDR2 SMNVEV (reference sequence). The V end was cut by 0 bases, the J end by 10 bases, with 13 bases between. CDR3 loop: CASSLSGQGISPLHF. For the CDR3, the DNA is TGTGCCAGCAGTTTATCGGGTCAGGGAATCTCACCCCTCCACTTT.

The chain links TRBV7-9 to TRBJ2-1; tentatively, D is TRBD1 or TRBD2 (6 bases each). The CDR3 consists of 16 residues. Germline V gives CDR1 SEHNR, CDR2 FQNEAQ (reference sequence). V gave up 1 base and J gave up 6 bases, with 16 bases separating them. DNA of the CDR3: TGTGCCAGCAGCTTAGTCGGGGGCCTCTCGGGCAATGAGCAGTTCTTC. Its protein is CASSLVGGLSGNEQFF. Full variable domain (missing parts from reference TRBV7-9 and TRBJ2-1): DTGVSQNPRHKITKRGQNVTFRCDPISEHNRLYWYRQTLGQGPEFLTYFQNEAQLEKSRLLSDRFSAERPKGSFSTLEIQRTEQGDSAMYLCASSLVGGLSGNEQFFGPGTRLTVL.

DNA of the CDR3: TGTGCCAGTAGTATAGATCTTACCCAAGGGCTCCCAAACTATGGCTACACCTTC. This translates into CASSIDLTQGLPNYGYTF. V gene TRBV19 combines with J gene TRBJ1-2; no definite D call. From germline, CDR1 is LNHDA and CDR2 SQIVND (reference sequence). The CDR3 spans 18 residues. V shed 0 bases and J shed 2 bases, with 19 bases lying between them.

This rearrangement joins TRBV5-8 to TRBJ1-5, with a tentative D call TRBD1 (6 bases). The CDR3 has 13 amino acids. Germline CDR1 reads SGHTS; CDR2 reads YDEGEE. V gave up 7 bases and J gave up 5 bases, with 13 bases separating them. The CDR3 reads CASSGGPDQPQHF. CDR3 in DNA: TGTGCCAGCTCCGGGGGGCCCGATCAGCCCCAGCATTTT. The full variable domain, with the rest looked up from reference TRBV5-8 and TRBJ1-5, is EAGVTQSPTHLIKTRGQQATLRCSPISGHTSVYWYQQALGLGLQFLLWYDEGEERNRGNFPPRFSGRQFPNYSSELNVNALELEDSALYLCASSGGPDQPQHFGDGTRLSIL.